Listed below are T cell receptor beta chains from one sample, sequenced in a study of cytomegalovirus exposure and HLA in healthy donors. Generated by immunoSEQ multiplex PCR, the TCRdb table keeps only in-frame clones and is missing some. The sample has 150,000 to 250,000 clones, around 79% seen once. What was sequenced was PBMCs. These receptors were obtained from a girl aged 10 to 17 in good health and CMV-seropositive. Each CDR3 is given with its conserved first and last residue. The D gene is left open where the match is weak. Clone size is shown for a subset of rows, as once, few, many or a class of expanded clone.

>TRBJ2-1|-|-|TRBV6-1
CASSRTRSYNEQFF
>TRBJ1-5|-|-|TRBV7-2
CASSLSPSNQPQHF
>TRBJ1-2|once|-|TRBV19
CASSPDAGSGYTF
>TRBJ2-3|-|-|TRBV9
CASSVAGNTDTQYF
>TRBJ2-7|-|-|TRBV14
CASSQGRWTTASTSYEQYF
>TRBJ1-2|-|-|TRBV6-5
CASSYSQQANYGYTF
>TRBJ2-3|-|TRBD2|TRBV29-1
CSVEGSLLAGGIYTDTQYF
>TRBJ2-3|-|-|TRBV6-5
CASSSPTDTQYF
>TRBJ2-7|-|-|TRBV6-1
CASTEAVYEQYF
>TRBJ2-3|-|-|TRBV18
CASSLFQGTDTQYF
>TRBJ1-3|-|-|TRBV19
CASSIPFNRPGWAGNTIYF
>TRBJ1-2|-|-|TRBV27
CASSSHAQGNYGYTF
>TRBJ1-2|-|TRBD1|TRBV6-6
CASSYSTGKDGYTF
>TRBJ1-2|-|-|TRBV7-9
CASSLARFQNYGYTF
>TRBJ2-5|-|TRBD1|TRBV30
CAWSPFGTGGQETQYF
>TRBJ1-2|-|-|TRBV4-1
CASSPNGDGYTF
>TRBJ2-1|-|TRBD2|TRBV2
CASSVEAGTSGNEQFF
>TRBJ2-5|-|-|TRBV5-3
CARSLTRKETQYF
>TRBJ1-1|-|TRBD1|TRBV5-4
CASRSFDRGNTEAFF
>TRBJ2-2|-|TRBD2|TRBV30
CAWRGLAGSNTGELFF
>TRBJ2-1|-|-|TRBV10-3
CAISESGAGQRGEQFF
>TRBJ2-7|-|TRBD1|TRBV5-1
CASSLPGTAGWSYEQYF
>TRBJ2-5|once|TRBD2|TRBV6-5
CASRPSGGKQTQYF
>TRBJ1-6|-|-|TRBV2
CASSERTSNSPLHF
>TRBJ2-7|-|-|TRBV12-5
CASVRMADSHEQYF
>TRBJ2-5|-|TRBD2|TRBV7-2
CASSSYYPGLAGQETQYF
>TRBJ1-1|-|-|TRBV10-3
CAISDSSEAFF
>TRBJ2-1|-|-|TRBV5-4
CASSLPGHYNEQFF
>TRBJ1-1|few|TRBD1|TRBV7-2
CASSLAHRGRYEAFF
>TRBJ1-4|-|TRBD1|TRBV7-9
CASSLGQGAGEKLFF
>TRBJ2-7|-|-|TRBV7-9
CASSPSGGSYEQYF
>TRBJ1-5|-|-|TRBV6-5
CASSYVRDSNQPQHF
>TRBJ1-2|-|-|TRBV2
CASRPRGGYGYTF
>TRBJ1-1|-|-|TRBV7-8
CASSFGEHTEAFF
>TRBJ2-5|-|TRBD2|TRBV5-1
CASSLSGGGGETQYF
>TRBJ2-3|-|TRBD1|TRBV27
CASSLDRVADTQYF
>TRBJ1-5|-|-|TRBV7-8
CASDWVNQPQHF
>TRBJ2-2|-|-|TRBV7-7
CASSYVGGRPGTGELFF
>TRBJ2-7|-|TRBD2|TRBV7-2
CASSLGAGAAYEQYF
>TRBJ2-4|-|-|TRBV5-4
CASSLERGPGNIQYF
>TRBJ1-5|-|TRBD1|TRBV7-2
CASSSTGTVNQPQHF
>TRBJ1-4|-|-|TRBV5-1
CASSLSGTSNEKLFF
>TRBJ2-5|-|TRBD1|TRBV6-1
CASSGTGGRETQYF
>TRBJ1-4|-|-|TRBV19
CASREGSEKLFF
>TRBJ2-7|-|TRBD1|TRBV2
CASRRDSSYEQYF
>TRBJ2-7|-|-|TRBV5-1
CASSLLSSYEQYF
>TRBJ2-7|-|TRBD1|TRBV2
CASSGTGVYEQYF
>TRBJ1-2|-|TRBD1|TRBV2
CASSGTGAISYGYTF
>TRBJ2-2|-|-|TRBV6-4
CASSLARNTGELFF
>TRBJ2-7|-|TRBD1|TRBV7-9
CSSSLVPRGQGSFYEQYF
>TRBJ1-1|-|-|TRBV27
CASRLGAGIGEAFF
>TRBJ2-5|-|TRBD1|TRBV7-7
CASSLARGQVETQYF
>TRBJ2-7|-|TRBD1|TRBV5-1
CASSQTGQVYEQYF
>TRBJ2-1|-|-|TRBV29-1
CSIRQYNEQFF
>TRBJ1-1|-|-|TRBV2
CASSVQGMNTEAFF